These 32 T cell receptor beta chains came from one sample sequenced in a study of blood T cell repertoires in COVID-19. Produced via immunoSEQ multiplex PCR; TCRdb's table is partial and in-frame only. The sample holds approximately 170,000 clones; around four fifths are singletons and the top ten take 6% to 9%. The source material was peripheral blood. These receptors all come from a man in his forties who had recovered from COVID-19.

The chain couples TRBV3-1 (or the pseudogene TRBV3-2) to TRBJ2-7; D possibly corresponds to TRBD1 (8 bases). Trimming took 6 bases from V and 7 from J, leaving 19 bases between them. The CDR3 is 14 amino acids. Germline V gene lookup returns CDR1 LGHDT and CDR2 YNNKEL (reference sequence). The CDR3 DNA reads as TGTGCCAGCAGGACAAGGACAGGGACTAAAGAGCAGTACTTC. Translated: CASRTRTGTKEQYF.

The chain joins TRBV9 to TRBJ2-1; tentative D call: TRBD1 (6 bases). Trimming removed 3 bases from V and 10 bases from J, with 8 bases in between. Germline V gene lookup returns CDR1 SGDLS and CDR2 YYNGEE. The CDR3 runs 11 residues. The CDR3 DNA sequence: TGTGCCAGCAGCGCAGGGGTGGAGCAGTTCTTC. It is translated as CASSAGVEQFF.

CDR3 coding DNA: TGTGCCAGCAGCTCAATACAGGGTAACGTCTACGAGCAGTACTTC. Its translation: CASSSIQGNVYEQYF. V gene TRBV7-9 combines with J gene TRBJ2-7; D might be TRBD1 (6 bases). From germline, CDR1 is SEHNR and CDR2 FQNEAQ (reference sequence). V shed 4 bases and J shed 3 bases, with 16 bases lying between them. The CDR3 spans 15 residues. Variable domain in full (rest from reference TRBV7-9 and TRBJ2-7): DTGVSQNPRHKITKRGQNVTFRCDPISEHNRLYWYRQTLGQGPEFLTYFQNEAQLEKSRLLSDRFSAERPKGSFSTLEIQRTEQGDSAMYLCASSSIQGNVYEQYFGPGTRLTVT.

About this clone: The germline gene is not matched at one end of the junction; a read error may be the cause. This rearrangement joins TRBV6-5 to TRBJ2-7; 8 bases agree with TRBD1. The germline CDR1 and CDR2 sequences are MNHEY and SVGAGI. This CDR3 contains 13 residues. CDR3 sequence: CANAGTGAYEQYF. Written as DNA, the CDR3 is TGCGCCAACGCCGGGACAGGAGCCTACGAGCAGTACTTC.

The chain joins TRBV7-2 to TRBJ2-1, with 10 bases identical to TRBD2. V was pared by 4 bases and J by 10 bases, with 10 bases of the junction left unmatched. The V gene's germline CDR1 is SGHTA and CDR2 FQGNSA. The CDR3 has 15 residues. The CDR3 is CASSSAGGRLREQFF. The DNA of the CDR3 is TGTGCCAGCAGCTCAGCGGGGGGGAGGCTCAGAGAGCAGTTCTTC. Using reference TRBV7-2 and TRBJ2-1 for the parts outside the CDR3, the full variable domain is GAGVSQSPSNKVTEKGKDVELRCDPISGHTALYWYRQSLGQGLEFLIYFQGNSAPDKSGLPSDRFSAERTGGSVSTLTIQRTQQEDSAVYLCASSSAGGRLREQFFGPGTRLTVL.

The chain recombines TRBV9 with TRBJ2-4; D remains unclear. The V end lost 4 bases, the J end lost 6 bases, and 11 bases lay between the germline ends. The germline V gene encodes CDR1 SGDLS and CDR2 YYNGEE. The CDR3 consists of 13 residues. Here the CDR3 reads CASSPLGRNIQYF. CDR3 coding DNA: TGTGCCAGCAGCCCTCTGGGCCGAAACATTCAGTACTTC.

This chain uses TRBV4-1 with TRBJ1-1; the match to TRBD1 covers 8 bases. The CDR3 length is 14 residues. After removal of 6 bases from V and 3 bases from J, the junction contained 6 bases not matched to a gene. Germline loops: CDR1 MGHRA, CDR2 YSYEKL. The CDR3 here is CASRWATGDTEAFF. In DNA, the CDR3 is TGCGCCAGCAGGTGGGCGACAGGGGACACTGAAGCTTTCTTT.

This clone was counted a few times. This chain joins TRBV2 and TRBJ1-2; 8 bases match TRBD1. The CDR3 contains 12 residues. The V and J ends lost 10 bases and 7 bases, in that order; junction bases with no gene match: 8. In germline, CDR1 is SNHLY, CDR2 FYNNEI. This CDR3 reads CATVQGAGGYTF. In nucleotides, the CDR3 is TGTGCCACAGTTCAGGGGGCAGGTGGCTACACCTTC.

In this sample, this clone turned up a few times. This rearrangement joins TRBV7-9 to TRBJ2-2, with TRBD2 matching 9 bases. The V and J ends lost 8 bases and 1 base, in that order; junction bases with no gene match: 17. In germline, CDR1 is SEHNR, CDR2 FQNEAQ (reference sequence). CDR3 length equals 19 residues. The CDR3 here is CASVSLLAGPNRNTGELFF. The CDR3 coding sequence is TGTGCCAGCGTAAGCTTACTAGCGGGCCCAAATCGGAACACCGGGGAGCTGTTTTTT.

The V call is TRBV7-6, the J call TRBJ2-2; D gene unclear. This CDR3 has 13 residues. Germline loops: CDR1 SGHVS, CDR2 FNYEAQ. V dropped 2 bases and J dropped 7 bases, with 8 bases sitting between them. For the CDR3, the DNA is TGTGCCAGCAGCTTATCAGAACGCGGGGAGCTGTTTTTT. Amino acids: CASSLSERGELFF.

This clone was detected only a few times. V usage is TRBV10-1 and J usage is TRBJ2-7, with TRBD2 matching over 7 bases. V trimming: 7 bases; J trimming: 3 bases; junction bases outside the gene matches: 6. There are 13 residues in the CDR3. Germline-derived CDR1 and CDR2 are WNHNN and SYGVQD (reference sequence). The CDR3 DNA reads as TGCGCCAGCATGGGGGAGGGTCGCTACGAGCAGTACTTC. Its protein product is CASMGEGRYEQYF.

The chain employs TRBV19 and TRBJ2-2; 15 positions agree with TRBD2. Unmatched junction bases numbered 6, after V lost 5 bases and J lost 2 bases. The length of the CDR3 is 18 residues. Looked up from germline, CDR1 is LNHDA and CDR2 is SQIVND (reference sequence). The CDR3 region has the DNA TGTGCCAGTAGTCCCGGACTAGCGGGAGGGAAAAACACCGGGGAGCTGTTTTTT. Its protein is CASSPGLAGGKNTGELFF.

This sequence joins TRBV2 and TRBJ1-1; a possible D gene is TRBD1 (5 bases). The V and J ends lost 5 bases and 0 bases respectively, with 10 bases between them. This CDR3 comprises 14 residues. Germline CDR1 and CDR2: SNHLY and FYNNEI. CDR3 loop: CASSRQRMNTEAFF. CDR3 DNA sequence: TGTGCCAGCAGTCGACAGAGAATGAACACTGAAGCTTTCTTT.

The rearrangement uses TRBV10-3 and TRBJ2-1; the match to TRBD1 covers 7 bases. Germline V gene data show CDR1 as ENHRY and CDR2 as SYGVKD. Unmatched junction bases numbered 8, after V lost 6 bases and J lost 0 bases. The length of the CDR3 is 16 residues. CDR3 DNA sequence: TGTGCCATCAGGGGCCAGGGGGACAGCTCCTACAATGAGCAGTTCTTC. Translated, it gives CAIRGQGDSSYNEQFF.

The gene calls are TRBV7-2 and TRBJ1-5, with TRBD1 as a possible D gene (5 bases). V lost 1 base and J lost 5, with 6 bases in between. The CDR3 is 13 residues long. Germline CDR1 and CDR2: SGHTA and FQGNSA. The CDR3 DNA sequence: TGTGCCAGCAGCTTAGGGACACATCAGCCCCAGCATTTT. Its translation: CASSLGTHQPQHF.

The chain has TRBV7-9 and TRBJ2-7; TRBD2 aligns across 13 bases. The CDR3 contains 15 residues. CDR1 SEHNR and CDR2 FQNEAQ come from the germline V gene (reference sequence). With V trimmed by 2 bases and J by 2 bases, 0 bases remained unmatched. CDR3 coding DNA: TGTGCCAGCAGCTTAACTAGCGGGAGGGCCTACGAGCAGTACTTC. This gives the protein CASSLTSGRAYEQYF. The complete variable domain, with remaining parts taken from reference TRBV7-9 and TRBJ2-7, reads DTGVSQNPRHKITKRGQNVTFRCDPISEHNRLYWYRQTLGQGPEFLTYFQNEAQLEKSRLLSDRFSAERPKGSFSTLEIQRTEQGDSAMYLCASSLTSGRAYEQYFGPGTRLTVT.

J is TRBJ2-1 and V is TRBV10-3, with 11 bases fitting TRBD2. The length of the CDR3 is 15 residues. J lost 6 bases, V lost 3 bases, and 4 bases had no gene match. Looked up from germline, CDR1 is ENHRY and CDR2 is SYGVKD. The CDR3 DNA sequence: TGTGCCATCAGTGACGTCACTAGCGGGAGCAATGAGCAGTTCTTC. Translation: CAISDVTSGSNEQFF.

The chain employs TRBV10-2 and TRBJ2-3; 16 nucleotides line up with TRBD2. This CDR3 is built from 20 residues. CDR1 and CDR2 from the germline V gene are WSHSY and SAAADI. V dropped 0 bases and J dropped 0; count of bases not matched to a gene: 6. The CDR3 here is CASSESRGLAGGPSTDTQYF. CDR3 nucleotide sequence: TGCGCCAGCAGTGAGTCTAGGGGACTAGCGGGGGGGCCGAGCACAGATACGCAGTATTTT.

The chain links TRBV11-2 to TRBJ2-6; D unresolved. The V end lost 6 bases, the J end lost 2 bases, and 5 bases lay between the germline ends. Germline V CDR1 and CDR2: SGHAT, FQNNGV. This CDR3 spans 13 amino acids. CDR3 nucleotide sequence: TGTGCCAGCAGTGAGACTGGGGCCAACGTCCTGACTTTC. Translated: CASSETGANVLTF.

The rearrangement uses TRBV19 and TRBJ1-1, with 8 bases matching TRBD1. The trim removed 3 bases at V and 1 base at J, leaving 7 bases unmatched. The CDR3 contains 16 residues. Germline V lookup: CDR1 LNHDA, CDR2 SQIVND (reference sequence). The DNA of the CDR3 is TGTGCCAGTAGTATCCCCGACAGGGGATGGAACACTGAAGCTTTCTTT. Translating gives CASSIPDRGWNTEAFF.

This clone showed up just a few times. The chain has TRBV6-5 and TRBJ1-4; D gene uncertain. V shed 6 bases and J shed 11 bases, with 22 bases lying between them. The CDR3 covers 15 residues. The V gene's germline CDR1 is MNHEY and CDR2 SVGAGI. CDR3 in DNA: TGTGCCAGCAGCCCCTCCGGGAGGTCAAGAGGGAAACTGTTTTTT. Translated: CASSPSGRSRGKLFF.

This sequence joins TRBV5-4 and TRBJ1-1, with 7 nucleotides matching TRBD1. Per the germline V gene, CDR1 is SGHNT and CDR2 is YYREEE (reference sequence). CDR3 length equals 15 residues. With 4 bases clipped from V and 3 bases from J, the junction kept 9 bases outside the gene matches. The CDR3 DNA follows: TGTGCCAGCAGCACGCCGACAGGGTGGGACACTGAAGCTTTCTTT. Translated, it gives CASSTPTGWDTEAFF.

The chain is built from TRBV3-1 (or the pseudogene TRBV3-2) and TRBJ2-1, with 10 bases matching TRBD2. Germline CDR1 reads LGHDT; CDR2 reads YNNKEL (reference sequence). The V segment lost 4 bases and the J segment 2 bases; nucleotides outside the gene matches: 5. This CDR3 region has 16 residues. Here the CDR3 reads CASSLGGLAAYNEQFF. The CDR3 DNA is TGTGCCAGCAGCCTTGGCGGACTAGCGGCCTACAATGAGCAGTTCTTC.

V gene TRBV7-3 combines with J gene TRBJ1-2; weak D call: TRBD1 (5 bases). Germline CDR1 SGHTA, CDR2 FQGTGA. The V end lost 2 bases, the J end lost 7 bases, and 11 bases lay between the germline ends. The CDR3 runs 13 residues. The CDR3 DNA reads as TGTGCCAGCAGCTTAGCCGGGACTAGTGGCTACACCTTC. It yields the protein CASSLAGTSGYTF.

V is TRBV4-3 and J is TRBJ2-1, with TRBD2 identical over 8 bases. Trimming took 0 bases from V and 8 from J; bases not matched to a gene: 6. Germline CDR1 is LGHNA and CDR2 is YSLEER. This CDR3 has 15 amino acids. In nucleotides, the CDR3 is TGCGCCAGCAGCCAAGAGGGACTAGGAGCAGATGAGCAGTTCTTC. Protein sequence: CASSQEGLGADEQFF.

V usage is TRBV4-2 and J usage is TRBJ2-5; TRBD1 matches at 7 bases. V was pared by 3 bases and J by 5 bases, with 9 bases of the junction left unmatched. CDR1 and CDR2 (germline): LGHNA, YNFKEQ. The CDR3 spans 15 residues. The CDR3 protein is CASSHMDRPEETQYF. CDR3 coding DNA: TGTGCCAGCAGCCATATGGACAGGCCGGAGGAGACCCAGTACTTC.

The J gene is TRBJ2-3, the V gene TRBV19; maybe TRBD2 (6 bases). The V end lost 6 bases, the J end lost 6 bases, and 10 bases lay between the germline ends. The CDR3 has 12 amino acids. Germline V lookup: CDR1 LNHDA, CDR2 SQIVND (reference sequence). CDR3 nucleotide sequence: TGTGCCAGTAGCCGTCGGGGGGATACGCAGTATTTT. Protein sequence: CASSRRGDTQYF.

V gene TRBV4-2 combines with J gene TRBJ2-7; 10 nucleotides agree with TRBD2. The CDR3 spans 15 residues. Germline-derived CDR1 and CDR2 are LGHNA and YNFKEQ. V dropped 2 bases and J dropped 6; count of bases not matched to a gene: 7. In DNA form, the CDR3 reads TGTGCCAGCAGCCAAACCCTAGCGGGAGTATCCGAGCAGTACTTC. Its translation is CASSQTLAGVSEQYF.

This clone appeared a single time. This chain connects TRBV6-5 to TRBJ1-6; D uncertain. CDR3 size: 13 residues. The V gene lost 11 bases and the J gene lost 8 bases, with 16 bases spanning the gap. CDR1 and CDR2 from the germline V gene are MNHEY and SVGAGI. In DNA form, the CDR3 reads TGTGCCGTAAACTACCCGGAGGATTCACCCCTCCACTTT. Translated: CAVNYPEDSPLHF.

CDR3 coding DNA: TGTGCCAGTAGTATGTCCAGGTACTCCTACGAGCAGTACTTC. It codes for CASSMSRYSYEQYF. The J gene is TRBJ2-7, the V gene TRBV19; D ambiguous. V shed 3 bases and J shed 0 bases, with 9 bases lying between them. CDR3 length: 14 amino acids. Germline V lookup: CDR1 LNHDA, CDR2 SQIVND (reference sequence).

The gene calls are TRBV5-1 and TRBJ2-7; D possibly corresponds to TRBD2 (5 bases). Germline V CDR1 and CDR2: SGHRS, YFSETQ. The CDR3 is 13 amino acids. The V and J ends lost 6 bases and 0 bases respectively, with 10 bases between them. The CDR3 reads CASNRESSYEQYF. The CDR3, as DNA: TGCGCCAGCAATCGGGAAAGCTCCTACGAGCAGTACTTC.

This sequence joins TRBV18 and TRBJ1-5, with TRBD1 matching 7 bases. V shed 3 bases, J shed 4 bases, and the junction held 6 bases outside the gene matches. This CDR3 has 15 residues. Germline assignment: CDR1 KGHSH and CDR2 LQKENI. The DNA of the CDR3 is TGTGCCAGCTCACCCACTCAGACAGGGAATCAGCCCCAGCATTTT. It specifies CASSPTQTGNQPQHF.